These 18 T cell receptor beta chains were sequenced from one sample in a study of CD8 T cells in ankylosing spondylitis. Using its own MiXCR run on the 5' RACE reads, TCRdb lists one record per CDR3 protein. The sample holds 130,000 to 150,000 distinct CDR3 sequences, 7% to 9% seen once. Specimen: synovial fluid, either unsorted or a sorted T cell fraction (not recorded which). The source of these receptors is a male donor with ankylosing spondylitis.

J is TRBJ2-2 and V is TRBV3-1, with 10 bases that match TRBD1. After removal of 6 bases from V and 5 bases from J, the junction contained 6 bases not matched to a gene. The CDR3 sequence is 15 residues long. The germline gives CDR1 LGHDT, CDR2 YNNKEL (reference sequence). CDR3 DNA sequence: TGTGCCAGCAGGTCCCGGGACAGGGGTACCGGGGAGCTGTTTTTT. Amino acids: CASRSRDRGTGELFF.

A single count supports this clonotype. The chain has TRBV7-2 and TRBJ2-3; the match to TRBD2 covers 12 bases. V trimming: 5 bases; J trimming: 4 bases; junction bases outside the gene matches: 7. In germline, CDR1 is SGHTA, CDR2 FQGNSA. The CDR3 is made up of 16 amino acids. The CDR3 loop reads CASSPGLAGFADTQYF. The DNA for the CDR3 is TGTGCCAGCAGCCCAGGACTAGCGGGATTCGCAGATACGCAGTATTTT.

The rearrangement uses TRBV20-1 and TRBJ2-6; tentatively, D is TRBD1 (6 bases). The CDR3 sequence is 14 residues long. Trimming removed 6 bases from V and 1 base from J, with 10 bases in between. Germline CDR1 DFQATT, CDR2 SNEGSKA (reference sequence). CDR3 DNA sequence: TGCAGTGCCCGACAGGCTTCTGGGGCCAACGTCCTGACTTTC. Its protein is CSARQASGANVLTF.

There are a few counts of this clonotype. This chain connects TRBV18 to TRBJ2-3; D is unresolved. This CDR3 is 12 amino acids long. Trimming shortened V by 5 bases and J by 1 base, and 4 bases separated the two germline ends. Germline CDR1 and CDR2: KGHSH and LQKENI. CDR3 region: CASSSGTDTQYF. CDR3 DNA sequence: TGTGCCAGCTCATCAGGCACAGATACGCAGTATTTT. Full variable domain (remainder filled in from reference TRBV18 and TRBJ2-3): NAGVMQNPRHLVRRRGQEARLRCSPMKGHSHVYWYRQLPEEGLKFMVYLQKENIIDESGMPKERFSAEFPKEGPSILRIQQVVRGDSAAYFCASSSGTDTQYFGPGTRLTVL.

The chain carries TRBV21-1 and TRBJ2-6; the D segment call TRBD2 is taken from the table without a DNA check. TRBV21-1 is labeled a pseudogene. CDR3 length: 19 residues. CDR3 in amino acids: CASSNRGTLVVSGANVLTF. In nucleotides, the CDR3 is TGTGCCAGCTCCAATCGGGGCACTCTCGTTGTCTCTGGGGCCAACGTCCTGACTTTC.

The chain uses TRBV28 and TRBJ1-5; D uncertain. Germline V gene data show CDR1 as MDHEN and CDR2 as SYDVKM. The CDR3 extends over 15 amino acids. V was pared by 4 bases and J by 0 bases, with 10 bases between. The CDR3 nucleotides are TGTGCCAGCAGTTCCTTGGCCTATAGCAATCAGCCCCAGCATTTT. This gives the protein CASSSLAYSNQPQHF.

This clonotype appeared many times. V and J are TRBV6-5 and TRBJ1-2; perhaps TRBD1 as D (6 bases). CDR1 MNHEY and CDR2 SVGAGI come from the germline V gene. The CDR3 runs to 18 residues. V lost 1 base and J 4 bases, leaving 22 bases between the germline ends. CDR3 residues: CASSYFDPIRTGLYGYTF. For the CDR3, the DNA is TGTGCCAGCAGTTACTTCGACCCTATACGAACAGGGCTCTATGGCTACACCTTC.

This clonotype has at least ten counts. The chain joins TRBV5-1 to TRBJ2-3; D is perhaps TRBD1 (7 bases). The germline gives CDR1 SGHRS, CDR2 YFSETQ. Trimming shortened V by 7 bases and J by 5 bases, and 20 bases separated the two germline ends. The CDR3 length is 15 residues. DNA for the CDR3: TGCGCCAGCTCCCAGGGGGACTCTCGTGTAGATACGCAGTATTTT. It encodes CASSQGDSRVDTQYF. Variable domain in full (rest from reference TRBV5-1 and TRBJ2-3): KAGVTQTPRYLIKTRGQQVTLSCSPISGHRSVSWYQQTPGQGLQFLFEYFSETQRNKGNFPGRFSGRQFSNSRSEMNVSTLELGDSALYLCASSQGDSRVDTQYFGPGTRLTVL.

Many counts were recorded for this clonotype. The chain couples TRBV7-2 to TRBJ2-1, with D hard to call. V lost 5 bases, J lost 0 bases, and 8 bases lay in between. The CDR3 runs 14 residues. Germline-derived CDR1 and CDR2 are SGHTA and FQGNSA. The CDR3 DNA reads TGTGCCAGCAGCCCCGACCCCTCCTACAATGAGCAGTTCTTC. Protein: CASSPDPSYNEQFF.

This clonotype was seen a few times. The CDR3 loop is CASSGTGFDTDTQYF. CDR3 nucleotide sequence: TGTGCCAGCAGCGGGACAGGGTTTGACACAGATACGCAGTATTTT. This chain connects TRBV7-2 to TRBJ2-3, with 9 bases matching TRBD1. This CDR3 is 15 amino acids long. Losses at the gene ends were 5 bases for V and 2 bases for J; bases not matched to a gene: 5. The germline V gene has CDR1 SGHTA and CDR2 FQGNSA.

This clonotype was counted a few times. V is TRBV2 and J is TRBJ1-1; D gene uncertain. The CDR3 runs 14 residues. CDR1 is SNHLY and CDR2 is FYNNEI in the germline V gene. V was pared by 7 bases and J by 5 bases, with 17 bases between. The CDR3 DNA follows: TGTGCCAGCATCGCAGACTGGGGTAGGACTGAAGCTTTCTTT. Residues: CASIADWGRTEAFF.

The CDR3 sequence is CASREQGLDGYTF. As DNA, the CDR3 is TGCGCCAGCAGAGAACAGGGCCTCGACGGCTACACCTTC. This chain links TRBV5-1 with TRBJ1-2; TRBD1 might be the D (6 bases). The germline V gene has CDR1 SGHRS and CDR2 YFSETQ. This CDR3 has 13 residues. V was clipped by 5 bases and J by 8 bases, with 16 bases between them.

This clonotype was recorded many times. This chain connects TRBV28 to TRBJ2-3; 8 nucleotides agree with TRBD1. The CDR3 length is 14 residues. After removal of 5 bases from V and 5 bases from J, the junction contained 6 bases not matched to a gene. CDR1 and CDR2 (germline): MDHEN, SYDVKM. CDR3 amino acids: CASSPGQDEDTQYF. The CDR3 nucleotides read TGTGCCAGCAGTCCGGGACAGGACGAAGATACGCAGTATTTT. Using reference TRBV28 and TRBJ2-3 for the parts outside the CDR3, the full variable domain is DVKVTQSSRYLVKRTGEKVFLECVQDMDHENMFWYRQDPGLGLRLIYFSYDVKMKEKGDIPEGYSVSREKKERFSLILESASTNQTSMYLCASSPGQDEDTQYFGPGTRLTVL.

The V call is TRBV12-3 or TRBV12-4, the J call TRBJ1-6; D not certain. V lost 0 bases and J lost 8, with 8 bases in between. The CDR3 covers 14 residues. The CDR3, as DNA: TGTGCCAGCAGTTTAGCTGGTCGGGATTCACCCCTCCACTTT. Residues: CASSLAGRDSPLHF.

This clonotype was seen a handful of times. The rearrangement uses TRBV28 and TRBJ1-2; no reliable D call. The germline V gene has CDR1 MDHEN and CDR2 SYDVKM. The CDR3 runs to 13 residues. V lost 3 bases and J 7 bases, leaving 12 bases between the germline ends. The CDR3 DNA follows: TGTGCCAGCAGTTTTTCGCTGGCCCCTGGCTACACCTTC. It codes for CASSFSLAPGYTF.

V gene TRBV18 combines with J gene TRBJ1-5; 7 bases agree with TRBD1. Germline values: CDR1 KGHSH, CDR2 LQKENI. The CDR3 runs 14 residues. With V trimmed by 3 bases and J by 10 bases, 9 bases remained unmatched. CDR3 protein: CASSPGQLEHPQHF. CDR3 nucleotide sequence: TGTGCCAGCTCACCGGGACAGTTAGAACATCCCCAGCATTTT.

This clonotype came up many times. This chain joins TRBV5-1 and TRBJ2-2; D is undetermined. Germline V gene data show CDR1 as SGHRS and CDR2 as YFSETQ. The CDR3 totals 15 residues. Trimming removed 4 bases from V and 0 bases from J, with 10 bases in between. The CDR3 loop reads CASSPGSANTGELFF. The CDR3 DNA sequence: TGCGCCAGCAGCCCGGGTTCCGCGAACACCGGGGAGCTGTTTTTT.

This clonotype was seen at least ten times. For the CDR3, the DNA is TGTGCCAGCAGCGTCGGGACAGGGTCCTACAATGAGCAGTTCTTC. Its translation is CASSVGTGSYNEQFF. The V gene is TRBV11-2, the J gene TRBJ2-1, with 9 positions matching TRBD1. The CDR3 runs to 15 residues. V was clipped by 5 bases and J by 1 base; unmatched bases: 3. The germline CDR1 and CDR2 sequences are SGHAT and FQNNGV.